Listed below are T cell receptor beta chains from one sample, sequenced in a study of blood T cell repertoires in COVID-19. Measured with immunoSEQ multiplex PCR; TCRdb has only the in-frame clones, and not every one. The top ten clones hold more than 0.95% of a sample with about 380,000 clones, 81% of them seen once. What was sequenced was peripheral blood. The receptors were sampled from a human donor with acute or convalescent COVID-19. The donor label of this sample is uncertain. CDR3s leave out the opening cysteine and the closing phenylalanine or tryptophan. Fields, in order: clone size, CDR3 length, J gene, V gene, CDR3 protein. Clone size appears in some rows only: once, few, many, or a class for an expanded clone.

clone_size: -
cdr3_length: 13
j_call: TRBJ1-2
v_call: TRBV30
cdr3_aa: AWSPDRQGGRGYT

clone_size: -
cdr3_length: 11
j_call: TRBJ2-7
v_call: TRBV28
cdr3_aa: ASSFIRSYEQY

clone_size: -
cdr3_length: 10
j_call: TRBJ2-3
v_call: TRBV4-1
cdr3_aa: ASSQVRGTQY

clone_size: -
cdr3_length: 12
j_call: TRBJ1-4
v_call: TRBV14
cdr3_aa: ASSSTGLGEKLF

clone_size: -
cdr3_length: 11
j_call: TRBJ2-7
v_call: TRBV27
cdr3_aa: ASSLGSTYEQY

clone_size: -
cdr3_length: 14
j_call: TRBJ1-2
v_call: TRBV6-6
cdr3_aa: ASSYTLQVADYGYT

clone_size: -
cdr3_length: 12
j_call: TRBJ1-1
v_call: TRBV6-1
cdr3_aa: ASSEPTRVTEAF

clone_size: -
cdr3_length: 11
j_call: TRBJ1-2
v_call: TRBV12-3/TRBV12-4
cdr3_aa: ASSTRETYGYT

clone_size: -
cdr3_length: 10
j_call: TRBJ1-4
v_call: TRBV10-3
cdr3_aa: ATQTGQEKLF

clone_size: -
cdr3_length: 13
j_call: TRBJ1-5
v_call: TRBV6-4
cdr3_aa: ASSETGESSQPQH

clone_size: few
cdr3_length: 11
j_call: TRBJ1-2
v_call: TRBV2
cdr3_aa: ASSQEGNYGYT

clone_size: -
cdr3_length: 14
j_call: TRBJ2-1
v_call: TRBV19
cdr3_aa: ASSMAGTSGNNEQF

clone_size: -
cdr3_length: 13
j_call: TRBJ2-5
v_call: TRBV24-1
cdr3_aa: ATSDIGSGEETQY

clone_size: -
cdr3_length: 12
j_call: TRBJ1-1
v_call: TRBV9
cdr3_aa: ASSVGAMNTEAF

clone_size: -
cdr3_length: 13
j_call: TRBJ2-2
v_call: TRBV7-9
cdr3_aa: ASSRELGPTGELF

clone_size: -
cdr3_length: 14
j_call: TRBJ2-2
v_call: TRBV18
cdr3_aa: ASSPRSRGLNGELF

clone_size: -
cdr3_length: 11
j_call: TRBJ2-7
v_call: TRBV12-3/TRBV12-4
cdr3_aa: ASSLGSWTGEY

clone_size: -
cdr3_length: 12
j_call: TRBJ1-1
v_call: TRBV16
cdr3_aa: ASSWEGGRTEAF

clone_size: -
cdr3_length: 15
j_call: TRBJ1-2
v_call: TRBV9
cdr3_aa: ASSLRDTDLKNYGYT

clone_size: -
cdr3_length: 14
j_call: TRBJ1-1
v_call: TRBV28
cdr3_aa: ASSLYARTLNTEAF

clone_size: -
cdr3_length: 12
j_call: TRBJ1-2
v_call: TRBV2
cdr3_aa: ASSQDRAQAFYT

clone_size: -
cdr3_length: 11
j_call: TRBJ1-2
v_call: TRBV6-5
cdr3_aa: ASSWTGAYGYT

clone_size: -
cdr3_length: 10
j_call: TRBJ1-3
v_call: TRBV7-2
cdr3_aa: ASSFGWNTIY

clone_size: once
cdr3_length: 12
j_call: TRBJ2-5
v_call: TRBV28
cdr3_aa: ASRTPGLQETQY

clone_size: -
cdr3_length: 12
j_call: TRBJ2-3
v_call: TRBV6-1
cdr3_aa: ASSEIISTDTQY

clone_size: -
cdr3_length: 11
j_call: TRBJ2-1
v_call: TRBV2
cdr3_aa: ASSRQGSSEQF

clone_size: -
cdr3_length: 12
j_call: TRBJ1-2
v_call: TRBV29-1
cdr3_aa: SVVTNRENYGYT

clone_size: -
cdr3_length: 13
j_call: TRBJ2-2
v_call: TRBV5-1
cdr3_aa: ASSLIRANTGELF